Detailed here is one T cell receptor beta chain. Its specific antigen is unknown. Base qualities are missing; no much larger clone stands one base away. This record comes from a study of cytomegalovirus exposure and HLA in healthy donors (dated by TCRdb to the late 2010s). Study-wide context: An earlier analysis of a few hundred of the donors reported about 280 Gb of sequence data and roughly 120 million unique TCR beta sequences obtained from about 170 million T cells. An early release covering some 640 HLA-typed donors comprised approximately 300 gigabases of sequencing data and around 86 million unique TCR sequences. Among the approximately 400 genotyped donors, approximately 82% belonged to the genetic ancestry cluster associated with self-reported Caucasian donors. The study aimed to test whether signatures of past pathogen exposure could be identified by cataloging public T cell receptors. The T cell repertoires of roughly 660 subjects were profiled by immunosequencing and related to cytomegalovirus serostatus. A separate validation cohort of roughly 120 different subjects was used in addition to the roughly 720-subject first cohort. High-throughput TCR immunosequencing, statistical association of individual TCRs with disease status, and machine learning were combined to predict cytomegalovirus infection status. In a later analysis, previously published TCR beta repertoires from fewer than 750 donors were re-analyzed and high-resolution HLA genotyping was added so that TCR occurrence patterns could be studied. Rather than using new phenotypic data, the later analysis identified candidate immune exposures from TCR beta sequences and from how often those sequences occurred across donors. In an earlier analysis of 587 of the donors, high-throughput TCR beta sequencing was used to judge whether each TCR beta V gene segment behaved as functional or pseudogenic. Alongside the repertoire data, information on donor age, sex, ethnicity and CMV serostatus was compiled. In a later genetic analysis, genome-wide SNP genotypes for about 65% of the 666 donors were used, and that subset was treated as a discovery cohort. All discovery cohort repertoires had been generated using a single sequencing platform. HLA typing included class I and class II loci at four-digit resolution. The number of typed donors differed by locus: roughly 620-630 for A, B, C, DRB1 and DQB1; some 500 for DQA1; about 600 for DPA1; and 400 to 480 for DPB1. Several DR-DQ haplotypes were handled as single units for association and clustering because linkage in the cohort was strong. Among 300 to 500 genotyped donors of the cohort, an average of around 240,000 unique TCR beta nucleotide sequences was sequenced per donor, of which 15% to 20% were non-productive. Study-wide conclusions, independent of this receptor: Some IMGT-functional V segments, including TRBV6-2 and TRBV6-3, could not be told apart with the 87-base-pair reads, so those segments were excluded. A later analysis associated 15,000 to 20,000 TCR beta sequences with specific HLA alleles at a false discovery rate of 0.05. The only immune exposure information available for the cohort was CMV serostatus. A total of fewer than 200 TCR beta chains were listed by the study as associated with cytomegalovirus. A later analysis reported that several top co-occurrence clusters appeared linked to parvovirus B19, influenza, CMV and Epstein-Barr virus. A further reported finding was that TCR beta sequences accurately predicted the HLA-A and HLA-B alleles for most subjects in the first cohort. Because HLA typing was missing for some donors at each locus, association tests included only the typed subset. A later analysis found that TCR association rates varied across HLA loci, with DRB1 alleles showing the most associated TCRs and HLA-C alleles the fewest. A later analysis found that HLA-associated TCR beta chains were more clonally expanded and had lower generation probabilities than equally common non-associated chains. V-gene and J-gene trimming of TCR beta chains was associated with a missense DCLRE1C variant in a later genetic analysis, and the association was replicated in an independent cohort. Broadly in line with IMGT annotations, most TCR beta V segments showed up in productive rearrangements about 87% or about 30% of the time in an earlier analysis of 450 to 750 of the donors. While some public TCRs were present in many individuals, most TCR sequences turned up only very rarely across donors. A few of the identified cytomegalovirus-associated TCR beta chains were confirmed in vitro to be specific for cytomegalovirus antigens. A later analysis found that most CMV-associated TCR beta chains appeared HLA-restricted, with HLA associations seemingly driven largely by CMV exposure. A cluster of highly shared sequence variants was judged likely to be a technical artifact of the sequencing pipeline. The cohort was sequenced for TCR beta chains only, and without alpha or paired-chain data the features that could be detected were limited. When HLA alleles, especially DR and DQ, strongly co-occurred, TCR associations were difficult to assign to individual alleles. Compared with the roughly 700-donor mean, donors in an Asian-associated ancestry cluster had fewer N-insertions in productive TCRs, according to a later genetic analysis. The authors suggested that the approach could potentially be generalized to other disease states and immunological phenotypes. Roughly uniform sequencing depth across donors was assumed in presence/absence analyses, although this assumption may not hold. The classifier was reported to diagnose cytomegalovirus status with high specificity and sensitivity in both the original and validation cohorts. Because counts were too low, seventeen rarely observed V segments, including chromosome 9 orphons, were excluded from the earlier analysis of around 590 of the donors. Correlated functional status among segregating V segments might reflect linkage disequilibrium, but an unknown experimental factor could not be ruled out.

The library relied on the immunoSEQ multiplex PCR assay. For the multiplex PCR, a mixture combining 60 forward primers for TCR Vbeta segments and 13 reverse primers for TCR Jbeta segments was used. Amplification of the CDR3 region of rearranged TCR beta genes was performed with a multiplex PCR assay on genomic DNA. The Illumina HiSeq System was used to sequence the amplified TCR beta libraries as 87-base-pair reads. The original methods were these. A later analysis tallied some 79 million unique TCR beta chains across the approximately 670 repertoires, and some 10 million of those chains were shared by two or more donors. Raw reads were error-corrected and collapsed into unique sequences with a nearest-neighbor algorithm that merged closely related sequences to remove PCR and sequencing errors. To assign V, D and J gene segments, CDR3 sequences were aligned to IMGT reference sequences. Each retained sequence needed at least a six-nucleotide match to both a V gene segment and a J gene segment. A rearrangement was called productive if the CDR3 had no stop codons and remained in frame with V and J, and every other rearrangement was called non-productive. Following IMGT convention, CDR3 was defined as the stretch from the second conserved V-encoded cysteine to the conserved J-encoded phenylalanine. Sequences without an unambiguous match to a single V gene segment were excluded from the earlier analysis of 500 to 700 of the donors. In an earlier analysis of 587 of the donors, V segments were called functional above 56.7% productive rearrangements and were called segregating when the between-donor standard deviation exceeded 5%. A statistical classification framework was developed to diagnose cytomegalovirus status using the catalog of TCR beta chain sequences. V and J gene assignment, in a later analysis, came from comparing TCR nucleotide sequences with IMGT/GENE-DB human TR gene sequences. In a later analysis, CDR3 sequences and most-parsimonious VDJ recombination scenarios were assigned using the TCRdist pipeline. A later analysis defined each TCR beta chain by its CDR3 amino acid sequence plus V-gene family, and excluded reads lacking a unique V-gene family. In a later analysis, nearly 600 highly shared, low-generation-probability nucleotide sequences were removed to address suspected cross-contamination and a sequencing artifact. A later analysis calculated a clonal expansion index for each public chain from normalized within-repertoire ranks of inferred template counts. In a later analysis, generation probabilities were computed using a VDJ recombination model fitted to out-of-frame rearrangements, and the results were checked against IGoR. Hypergeometric tests were used in a later analysis to score TCR-TCR, TCR-HLA and TCR-CMV co-occurrence, with a repertoire-size bias correction applied to the TCR pairs. A later analysis estimated false discovery rates by permuting HLA or CMV assignments 20 times. A later analysis grouped co-occurring TCRs with DBSCAN, adding TCRdist sequence similarity when clustering within HLA-allele-positive subsets. Repertoires with fewer than 30,000 or more than 120,000 public chains, plus five repertoires with anomalous nucleotide sharing, were excluded from co-occurrence clustering. This is the immuneACCESS table as TCRdb keeps it, with only in-frame sequences that have V and J called. A part of the clones is gone; compared with another copy, unresolved V genes explain less than half, and the rest is unexplained. V, J and clone size are those of that table, while D and trimming were read from the DNA. The sample table contains 50,000 or so clones; only one count was recorded for 72% of them. The biggest ten clones account for around 9.1% of the sample.

The CDR3 numbers 14 residues from cysteine through phenylalanine. Only the CDR3 DNA is retained, 42 bases long and in frame from the first base. The V end loses 5 bases and the J end loses 5 bases, and a stretch of 13 bases separates them. As encoded in the germline V gene (reference sequence), CDR1 is MNHEY while CDR2 is SMNVEV. The cohort consisted of 600 to 700 healthy bone marrow donors. Cohort members were all nominally healthy when sampled, although unrecorded immune exposures were likely present. The donor tested CMV seronegative and was one of the 352 seronegative cohort members. A peripheral blood sample was collected from each donor, and TCR beta sequencing was performed on peripheral blood mononuclear cells. The Qiagen DNeasy Blood Extraction Kit was used to extract genomic DNA from the blood cell samples.

Material for sequencing was PBMCs. This receptor was obtained from a woman in her forties or fifties in good health and CMV-seronegative. The V gene is TRBV27 and the J gene is TRBJ2-1, and possibly TRBD2, on 5 matching bases. The CDR3 region has the sequence CASSPLDWNNEQFF. The DNA sequence follows: TGTGCCAGCAGTCCCCTGGACTGGAACAATGAGCAGTTCTTC.